This TCR beta chain is drawn from a study of T cells in women clearing cervical HPV infection. On this clone: The CDR3 extends 3 residues past the end of the read, so its final part is completed from the germline J gene.

The germline V gene has CDR1 MDHEN and CDR2 SYDVKM. This CDR3 region has 12 residues. With 2 bases removed from V and 4 bases from J, the gap between germline ends came to 5 bases. TCR beta CDR3 amplified by multiplex PCR from roughly 1,300 ng genomic DNA. Profiling relied on immunoSEQ multiplex PCR, and the TCRdb table lists in-frame clones only, not all of them. Recorded for this sample: more than 15,000 clones. The chain joins TRBV28 to TRBJ1-2; D not certain. The receptor was isolated from a woman between 18 and 70 years old with a cervical HPV16 infection that either progressed to CIN3+ or cleared (not recorded which). Sequencing input: blood buffy coat. The CDR3 sequence: CASSLGSYGYTF. The DNA read from the CDR3 is TGTGCCAGCAGTTTAGGCAGCTATGGC.